One and the same sample provided the 27 T cell receptor beta chains below, sequenced in a study of blood T cell repertoires in COVID-19. Clones were read by immunoSEQ multiplex PCR, and TCRdb kept only the in-frame ones, dropping some. The sample has about 210,000 clones, around 82% seen once. The sample taken for sequencing was PBMCs or T cells enriched from blood (not recorded which). Receptors were obtained from a young man with acute COVID-19.

The chain combines TRBV7-9 with TRBJ2-3; a possible D gene is TRBD1 (6 bases). Germline values: CDR1 SEHNR, CDR2 FQNEAQ (reference sequence). V was trimmed by 6 bases and J by 1 base, leaving 14 bases between them. This CDR3 spans 15 amino acids. CDR3 bases: TGTGCCAGCAGTCTAGGGGGTTTCGGCACAGATACGCAGTATTTT. Its protein product is CASSLGGFGTDTQYF.

The genes are TRBV11-1 and TRBJ2-7; D gene uncertain. The CDR3 has 12 amino acids. V lost 4 bases and J 0 bases, leaving 4 bases between the germline ends. The germline V gene has CDR1 SGHAT and CDR2 FQDESV (reference sequence). The CDR3 sequence is CASSSLSYEQYF. CDR3 DNA sequence: TGTGCCAGCAGCTCCCTCTCCTACGAGCAGTACTTC.

The chain has TRBV2 and TRBJ1-4; tentative D call: TRBD1 (5 bases). Trimming pared 6 bases from V and 0 bases from J, leaving 14 bases between. Germline loops: CDR1 SNHLY, CDR2 FYNNEI. The CDR3 covers 16 residues. CDR3 in DNA: TGTGCCAGCAGGGACCGGGGGAGTGCAACTAATGAAAAACTGTTTTTT. Its translation: CASRDRGSATNEKLFF.

The table lists this clone with many counts. CDR3 nucleotides: TGTGCCAGCAGCTTGAGCGCACGGGGCTACACCTTC. Its translation is CASSLSARGYTF. The chain carries TRBV5-6 and TRBJ1-2; D remains ambiguous. The CDR3 totals 12 residues. The ends were cut back, 1 base at V and 8 bases at J, with 9 bases in the middle. The germline V gene has CDR1 SGHDT and CDR2 YYEEEE.

The chain recombines TRBV19 with TRBJ2-1; D might be TRBD1 (6 bases). From germline, CDR1 is LNHDA and CDR2 SQIVND (reference sequence). CDR3 length: 15 amino acids. V was pared by 3 bases and J by 0 bases, with 9 bases between. For the CDR3, the DNA is TGTGCCAGTAGTATCCAGGACAGCTCCTACAATGAGCAGTTCTTC. It translates to CASSIQDSSYNEQFF.

The gene calls are TRBV30 and TRBJ1-6, with TRBD1 identical over 8 bases. The V segment lost 5 bases and the J segment 10 bases; nucleotides outside the gene matches: 7. Germline V gives CDR1 GTSNPN, CDR2 SVGIG (reference sequence). The CDR3 consists of 13 residues. For the CDR3, the DNA is TGTGCCTGGGCTGGACAGGGTCGGTCACCCCTCCACTTT. It codes for CAWAGQGRSPLHF.

This chain links TRBV5-4 with TRBJ2-5; 13 bases line up with TRBD2. The CDR3 length is 16 residues. J lost 7 bases, V lost 3 bases, and 9 bases had no gene match. The germline CDR1 and CDR2 sequences are SGHNT and YYREEE (reference sequence). The CDR3 loop is CASSWTSGGIVWTQYF. In DNA form, the CDR3 reads TGTGCCAGCAGCTGGACTAGCGGGGGAATTGTATGGACCCAGTACTTC. Complete variable domain (other parts from reference TRBV5-4 and TRBJ2-5): ETGVTQSPTHLIKTRGQQVTLRCSSQSGHNTVSWYQQALGQGPQFIFQYYREEENGRGNFPPRFSGLQFPNYSSELNVNALELDDSALYLCASSWTSGGIVWTQYFGPGTRLLVL.

This clone was seen once. This chain connects TRBV13 to TRBJ1-1; tentative D call: TRBD1 (6 bases). The CDR3 is 14 amino acids. CDR1 is PRHDT, CDR2 FYEKMQ, per germline (reference sequence). V was shortened by 6 bases and J by 4 bases, with 15 bases between the two germline ends. This CDR3 is CASSVRGGSTEAFF. CDR3 DNA: TGTGCCAGCAGTGTAAGGGGGGGGTCCACTGAAGCTTTCTTT.

The chain recombines TRBV6-1 with TRBJ1-2; D unclear. Germline V gives CDR1 MNHNS, CDR2 SASEGT. Trimming took off 0 bases at V and 8 bases at J, with 13 bases between the two ends. The CDR3 loop spans 14 amino acids. CDR3 in DNA: TGTGCCAGCAGTGAAGCAGGGAGGGCGGGCGGCTACACCTTC. It yields the protein CASSEAGRAGGYTF.

The gene calls are TRBV24-1 and TRBJ1-1; 9 nucleotides agree with TRBD1. The CDR3 has 15 residues. Trimming took 5 bases from V and 4 from J; bases not matched to a gene: 7. The V gene's germline CDR1 is KGHDR and CDR2 SFDVKD. CDR3 sequence (DNA): TGTGCCACCAGTGGGCGAGGACAGGGGCCCACTGAAGCTTTCTTT. Its protein product is CATSGRGQGPTEAFF.

CDR3 amino acids: CASSPTGDTEAFF. DNA for the CDR3: TGTGCCAGCAGCCCGACAGGGGACACTGAAGCTTTCTTT. The chain employs TRBV7-9 and TRBJ1-1, with 8 bases identical to TRBD1. V was clipped by 5 bases and J by 3 bases; unmatched bases: 2. The CDR3 loop spans 13 amino acids. Germline-derived CDR1 and CDR2 are SEHNR and FQNEAQ (reference sequence).

V usage is TRBV5-4 and J usage is TRBJ1-1; D remains ambiguous. Germline CDR1 and CDR2: SGHNT and YYREEE (reference sequence). The CDR3 consists of 14 residues. V was pared by 0 bases and J by 0 bases, with 6 bases between. This CDR3 reads CASSLDTLNTEAFF. The CDR3 DNA reads as TGTGCCAGCAGCTTGGACACCTTGAACACTGAAGCTTTCTTT.

This chain connects TRBV30 to TRBJ1-6, with D possibly TRBD1 on 5 matching bases. Trimming shortened V by 1 base and J by 8 bases, and 15 bases separated the two germline ends. CDR3 length: 15 residues. CDR1 is GTSNPN and CDR2 is SVGIG in the germline V gene (reference sequence). CDR3 in DNA: TGTGCCTGGAGTGCCAGACAGTCTAGGGATTCACCCCTCCACTTT. It specifies CAWSARQSRDSPLHF. The whole variable domain, filled in from reference TRBV30 and TRBJ1-6, reads SQTIHQWPATLVQPVGSPLSLECTVEGTSNPNLYWYRQAAGRGLQLLFYSVGIGQISSEVPQNLSASRPQDRQFILSSKKLLLSDSGFYLCAWSARQSRDSPLHFGNGTRLTVT.

The chain carries TRBV7-3 and TRBJ2-7, with 8 bases aligning to TRBD1. The CDR3 has 13 residues. The germline gives CDR1 SGHTA, CDR2 FQGTGA. Written as DNA, the CDR3 is TGTGCGATCCGGGACAGGTCTATCCACGAGCAGTACTTC. Amino acid sequence: CAIRDRSIHEQYF.

The gene calls are TRBV2 and TRBJ1-1; D is uncertain. Per the germline V gene, CDR1 is SNHLY and CDR2 is FYNNEI. The CDR3 sequence is 12 residues long. This CDR3 is CPSSGMNTEAFF. In DNA, the CDR3 is TGTCCAAGCTCAGGCATGAACACTGAAGCTTTCTTT.

V is TRBV12-3 or TRBV12-4 and J is TRBJ1-2, with 12 bases fitting TRBD1. Germline trimming cut 8 bases from V and 6 bases from J; bases unmatched to any gene: 4. CDR3 length: 13 residues. The CDR3 loop reads CASQGQGANGYTF. DNA of the CDR3: TGTGCCAGCCAGGGACAGGGGGCCAATGGCTACACCTTC.

The count of this clone is one. The chain links TRBV9 to TRBJ2-3; 9 nucleotides align to TRBD1. Trimming at V came to 3 bases and at J to 3 bases, leaving 2 bases not matched to a gene. The CDR3 has 14 residues. In germline, CDR1 is SGDLS, CDR2 YYNGEE. The CDR3 sequence is CASSAGQGTDTQYF. In nucleotides, the CDR3 is TGTGCCAGCAGCGCGGGACAGGGAACAGATACGCAGTATTTT.

This clone was counted once. V usage is TRBV10-3 and J usage is TRBJ1-1; a weak D match, TRBD1 (5 bases). The germline V and J ends were trimmed by 0 bases and 1 base, with 9 bases remaining between them. CDR3 size: 15 residues. CDR1 and CDR2 from the germline V gene are ENHRY and SYGVKD. CDR3 in DNA: TGTGCCATCAGTGAGTCGTTAGGGGCGAACACTGAAGCTTTCTTT. Its protein product is CAISESLGANTEAFF.

This sequence joins TRBV28 and TRBJ2-3; TRBD2 matches at 9 bases. CDR3 length: 15 residues. Unmatched junction bases numbered 5, after V lost 5 bases and J lost 2 bases. Germline assignment: CDR1 MDHEN and CDR2 SYDVKM. In DNA, the CDR3 is TGTGCCAGCAGTCTTCTAGCGGGGTTCACAGATACGCAGTATTTT. Encoded protein: CASSLLAGFTDTQYF.

This clone was seen more than once but under ten times. Other DNA sequences of this sample code for an identical CDR3. The V gene is TRBV5-4, the J gene TRBJ1-2; D gene ambiguous. V lost 4 bases, J lost 3 bases, and 13 bases lay in between. In germline, CDR1 is SGHNT, CDR2 YYREEE (reference sequence). This CDR3 contains 14 residues. The CDR3 DNA is TGTGCCAGCAGCCGGACTGGGTTTGACTATGGCTACACCTTC. Translation gives CASSRTGFDYGYTF.

The chain carries TRBV7-3 and TRBJ2-2; the match to TRBD1 covers 12 bases. J lost 8 bases, V lost 5 bases, and 6 bases had no gene match. This CDR3 has 15 amino acids. Germline V lookup: CDR1 SGHTA, CDR2 FQGTGA. The CDR3 bases are TGTGCCAGCAGCCCGGGACAGGGGGCGCGTGGGGAGCTGTTTTTT. Its translation: CASSPGQGARGELFF.

This sequence joins TRBV20-1 and TRBJ1-2; 8 positions agree with TRBD1. The CDR3 is 14 amino acids. Trimming removed 3 bases from V and 4 bases from J; junction bases left unmatched: 7. CDR1 is DFQATT, CDR2 SNEGSKA, per germline (reference sequence). The CDR3 here is CSASMAQGAYGYTF. The CDR3 DNA reads as TGCAGTGCTAGTATGGCGCAGGGGGCCTATGGCTACACCTTC.

In nucleotides, the CDR3 is TGTGCCAGCAGTGAATTGCGGGGGATCTACGAGCAGTACTTC. Translation gives CASSELRGIYEQYF. This chain joins TRBV2 and TRBJ2-7; TRBD2 matches at 7 bases. The CDR3 is 14 amino acids. Germline assignment: CDR1 SNHLY and CDR2 FYNNEI. V lost 2 bases and J lost 3; bases outside the gene matches: 4.

This chain uses TRBV5-6 with TRBJ1-2; no definite D call. V was clipped by 5 bases and J by 2 bases, with 13 bases between them. CDR3 length: 14 residues. Per the germline V gene, CDR1 is SGHDT and CDR2 is YYEEEE. DNA of the CDR3: TGTGCCAGCAGGTTAGGACGGAGGAACTATGGCTACACCTTC. Protein product: CASRLGRRNYGYTF.

The chain couples TRBV5-6 to TRBJ2-2; the match to TRBD2 covers 10 bases. V dropped 4 bases and J dropped 6; count of bases not matched to a gene: 9. Germline V gene data show CDR1 as SGHDT and CDR2 as YYEEEE. The CDR3 sequence is 16 residues long. The CDR3 DNA sequence: TGTGCCAGCAGCCGCGATAGCGGGGGGCCCTCCGGGGAGCTGTTTTTT. Its translation: CASSRDSGGPSGELFF.

The chain combines TRBV10-2 with TRBJ2-1, with TRBD1 matching over 7 bases. Germline CDR1 reads WSHSY; CDR2 reads SAAADI. This CDR3 region has 13 residues. The V and J ends lost 7 bases and 10 bases, in that order; junction bases with no gene match: 10. CDR3 sequence (DNA): TGCGCCAGCACACCAAGACAGGGTGGCGAGCAGTTCTTC. This translates into CASTPRQGGEQFF.

The CDR3 DNA is TGTGCCAGTACTAACAGGATGAACTATGGCTACACCTTC. Encoded protein: CASTNRMNYGYTF. The J gene is TRBJ1-2, the V gene TRBV19, with D tentatively TRBD1 (5 bases). There are 13 residues in the CDR3. The germline gives CDR1 LNHDA, CDR2 SQIVND (reference sequence). The V gene lost 7 bases and the J gene lost 2 bases, with 11 bases spanning the gap.